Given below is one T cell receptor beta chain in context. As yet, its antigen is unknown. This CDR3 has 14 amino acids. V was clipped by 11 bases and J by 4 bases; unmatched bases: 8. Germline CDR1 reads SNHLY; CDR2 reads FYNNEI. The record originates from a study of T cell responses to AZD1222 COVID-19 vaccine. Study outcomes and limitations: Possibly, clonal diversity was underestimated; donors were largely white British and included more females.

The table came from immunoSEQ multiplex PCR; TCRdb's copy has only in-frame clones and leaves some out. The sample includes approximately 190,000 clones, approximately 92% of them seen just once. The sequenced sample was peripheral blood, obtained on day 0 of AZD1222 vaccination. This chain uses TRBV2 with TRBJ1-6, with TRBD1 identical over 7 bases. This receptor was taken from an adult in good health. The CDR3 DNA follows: TGTGCCTTACAGGGGTCTTCTTATAATTCACCCCTCCACTTT. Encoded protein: CALQGSSYNSPLHF.